Listed here is a single TCR beta chain. The data derive from a study of blood T cell repertoires in COVID-19. Study-level background: T cells, B-cell-depleted T cells, or PBMCs supplied cDNA or gDNA.

Original processing notes: How many nucleated cells were present was estimated from reference gene primer amplification. The data were produced by immunoSEQ multiplex PCR, yet TCRdb's version contains in-frame clones alone and is incomplete. That table gives V, J and clone size, and the DNA gave D and trimming. The repertoire holds 41,000 or so clones, with nearly 90% as singletons. Looked up from germline, CDR1 is SGHVS and CDR2 is FQNEAQ. The V and J ends lost 3 bases and 5 bases, in that order; junction bases with no gene match: 7. CDR3 length: 16 residues. Sequencing used peripheral blood. The source of this sequence is a man in his sixties with acute or convalescent COVID-19. This rearrangement joins TRBV7-8 to TRBJ1-5; 10 bases agree with TRBD1. CDR3 sequence reads: CASSFSTGQGDQPQHF. The CDR3 coding sequence is TGTGCCAGCAGCTTCTCAACAGGACAGGGGGATCAGCCCCAGCATTTT.